This T cell receptor beta chain was obtained from a study of control samples from healthy donors and cancer patients. The protocol was immunoSEQ multiplex PCR, while the TCRdb copy is restricted to in-frame clones and leaves out a portion. The data contain around 80,000 clones, more than 70% of them singletons. The CDR3 sequence is 14 residues long. Germline assignment: CDR1 SEHNR and CDR2 FQNEAQ (reference sequence). V was shortened by 5 bases and J by 1 base, with 11 bases between the two germline ends. The origin of this receptor is a man aged 50-60 years in good health. The specimen was blood. The V gene is TRBV7-9, the J gene TRBJ1-1; D remains ambiguous. The CDR3 DNA sequence: TGTGCCAGCAGCCGAGGTGGGGAGAACACTGAAGCTTTCTTT. This gives the protein CASSRGGENTEAFF.